The clone carrying this T cell receptor beta chain has at least ten counts. Its antigen remains unidentified. This sample is drawn from a study of CD8 T cells in ankylosing spondylitis. General observations from the study: A number of the motif variants had already been described in reactive arthritis synovial fluid and blood. One TCR beta motif, made up of roughly eight highly homologous variants, appeared characteristic of ankylosing spondylitis blood. Clones linked to disease were reported to show significant enrichment in matched ankylosing spondylitis synovial fluid.

TCR beta libraries were made by quantitative 5'-RACE with molecular barcodes. TCRdb recomputed calls from the 5' RACE reads with MiXCR, one row per CDR3 protein. The sample has about 7,900 distinct CDR3 sequences; under 4% are singletons. CDR1 SGDLS and CDR2 YYNGEE come from the germline V gene. The CDR3 loop spans 16 amino acids. With 0 bases removed from V and 0 bases from J, the gap between germline ends came to 10 bases. The chain employs TRBV9 and TRBJ2-1; no clear D. The sequenced material came from blood, either unsorted or a sorted T cell fraction (not recorded which). The receptor's source is a female donor with ankylosing spondylitis or in good health (not recorded which). DNA for the CDR3: TGTGCCAGCAGCGTAGAGGCGCCGAGCTCCTACAATGAGCAGTTCTTC. Protein sequence: CASSVEAPSSYNEQFF.